This record looks at one T cell receptor (beta chain) sequence and its context. Its antigen is unknown. One base away there is no much larger clone; base qualities are not given. TCRbeta CDR3 regions were amplified from genomic DNA by means of the immunoSEQ Assay, a bias-controlled multiplex PCR. In the paper's pipeline: The number of nucleated cells in each sample was estimated from the amplification of reference gene primers within the assay. To quantify the absolute abundance of each unique TCRbeta CDR3 rearrangement, sequence reads were collapsed and filtered. For each sample, productive Simpson clonality was calculated by taking the square root of Simpson's diversity index across productive rearrangements. TCRdb obtained this table from immuneACCESS and retained in-frame rearrangements with V and J assigned. These tables miss some clones; where compared with another copy, unresolved V genes account for less than half of the shortfall, and the remainder is unexplained. That table gives V, J and clone size, and the DNA gave D and trimming. The sample table records about 38,000 clones; around nine tenths of these occur just once. The ten biggest clones cover around 36% of the sample.

This entry comes from a study of blood T cell repertoires in COVID-19 (dated by TCRdb to about 2020). Background for the entire study: The collaborator samples originated in the United States, Italy and Spain and spanned the acute and convalescent phases of COVID-19. The prospective study material was composed of cDNA or gDNA derived from T cells, B-cell-depleted T cells, or PBMCs. Subjects who had been exposed to COVID-19, were actively infected with it, or had recovered from it provided the deeply sampled blood TCRbeta repertoires that made up the dataset. A freely available public database, intended as a resource for researchers studying the immune response to SARS-CoV-2, is where the repertoires were released. The samples were drawn from two sources: the first 160 participants of the ongoing ImmuneRACE study, and over 1,000 subjects contributed by 6 global collaborators. A de-identified subject ID, COVID-19 status, age in years and sex were almost always included in the sample metadata. Where available, HLA class I and class II types were taken from metadata supplied by the sample provider and were not determined by assay-based typing. Broader findings and caveats from the paper: How much clinical and demographic metadata was included differed by source and by participant, and the metadata was provided uncurated.

Whole blood was collected in K2EDTA tubes by collaborating institutions according to the institutions' own protocols. For TCRbeta analysis, collaborators shipped samples in one of three forms: frozen whole blood, isolated PBMCs, or DNA extracted from either of those sample types. Trimming at the junction amounts to 5 bases on V and 4 bases on J, and the germline ends lie 12 bases apart. For CDR1 and CDR2, the germline V gene lists KGHSH and LQKENI. The CDR3 runs 15 amino acids, cysteine and phenylalanine included. Only the CDR3 region is kept as DNA, spanning 45 bases read in frame from base 1. This clonotype was obtained from a man aged 70 or older with active COVID-19. The sequence is built from TRBV18 and TRBJ1-6; possibly the D gene is TRBD1, per 5 matching bases. Sequencing input: peripheral blood. Read as DNA, the sequence is TGTGCCAGCTCATCAAACGCAGGGTATAATTCACCCCTCCACTTT. Its amino acids are CASSSNAGYNSPLHF.